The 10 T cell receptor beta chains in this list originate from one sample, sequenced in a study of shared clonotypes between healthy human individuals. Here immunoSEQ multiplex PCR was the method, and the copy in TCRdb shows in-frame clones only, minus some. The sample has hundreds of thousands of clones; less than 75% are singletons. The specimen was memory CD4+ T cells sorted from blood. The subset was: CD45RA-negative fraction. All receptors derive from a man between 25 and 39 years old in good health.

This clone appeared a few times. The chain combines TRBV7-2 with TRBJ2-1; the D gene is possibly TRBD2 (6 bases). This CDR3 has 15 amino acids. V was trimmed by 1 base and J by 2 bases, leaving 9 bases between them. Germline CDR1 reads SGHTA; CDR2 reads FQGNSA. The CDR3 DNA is TGTGCCAGCAGCTTAGTTAGCGGTCCCTACAATGAGCAGTTCTTC. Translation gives CASSLVSGPYNEQFF.

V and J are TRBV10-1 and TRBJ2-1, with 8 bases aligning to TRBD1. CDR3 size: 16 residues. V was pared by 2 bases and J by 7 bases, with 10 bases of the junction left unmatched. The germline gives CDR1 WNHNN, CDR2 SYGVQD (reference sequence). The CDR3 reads CASSEADGQGSNEQFF. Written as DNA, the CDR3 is TGCGCCAGCAGTGAGGCAGACGGACAGGGCAGTAATGAGCAGTTCTTC.

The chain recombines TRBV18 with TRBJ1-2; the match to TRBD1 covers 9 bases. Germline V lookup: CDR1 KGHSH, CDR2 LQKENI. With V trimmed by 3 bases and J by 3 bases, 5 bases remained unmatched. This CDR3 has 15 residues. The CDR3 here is CASSPTGGADYGYTF. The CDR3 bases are TGTGCCAGCTCACCTACAGGGGGCGCTGACTATGGCTACACCTTC.

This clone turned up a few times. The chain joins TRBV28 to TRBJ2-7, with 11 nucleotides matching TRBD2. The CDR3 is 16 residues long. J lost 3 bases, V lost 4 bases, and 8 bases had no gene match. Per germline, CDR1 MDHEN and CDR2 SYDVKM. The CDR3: CASSSLSGTSGYEQYF. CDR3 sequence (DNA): TGTGCCAGCAGTTCTCTCTCCGGGACTAGCGGCTACGAGCAGTACTTC.

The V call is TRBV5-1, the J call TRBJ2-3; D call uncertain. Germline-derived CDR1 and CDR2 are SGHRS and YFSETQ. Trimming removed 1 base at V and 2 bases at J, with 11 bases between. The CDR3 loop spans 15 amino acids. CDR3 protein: CASSLLEHPTDTQYF. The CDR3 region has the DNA TGCGCCAGCAGCTTGCTAGAGCATCCCACAGATACGCAGTATTTT.

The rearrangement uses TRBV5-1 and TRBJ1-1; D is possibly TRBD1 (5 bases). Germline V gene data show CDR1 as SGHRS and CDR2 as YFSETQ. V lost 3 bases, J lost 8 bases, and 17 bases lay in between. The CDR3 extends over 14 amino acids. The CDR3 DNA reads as TGCGCCAGCAGCTCCGCGGGGGGAGGAGACGAAGCTTTCTTT. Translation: CASSSAGGGDEAFF.

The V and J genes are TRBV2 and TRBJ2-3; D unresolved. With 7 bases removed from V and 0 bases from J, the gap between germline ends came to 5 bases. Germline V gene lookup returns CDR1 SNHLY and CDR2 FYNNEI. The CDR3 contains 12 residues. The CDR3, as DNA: TGTGCCAGCACCACTAGCACAGATACGCAGTATTTT. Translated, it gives CASTTSTDTQYF.

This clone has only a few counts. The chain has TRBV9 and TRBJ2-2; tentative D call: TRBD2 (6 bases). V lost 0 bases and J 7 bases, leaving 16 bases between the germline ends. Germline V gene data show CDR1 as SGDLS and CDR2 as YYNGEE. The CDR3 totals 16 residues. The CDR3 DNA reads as TGTGCCAGCAGCGTAGGGGTCTCGCGGGAAGGCGGGGAGCTGTTTTTT. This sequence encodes CASSVGVSREGGELFF.

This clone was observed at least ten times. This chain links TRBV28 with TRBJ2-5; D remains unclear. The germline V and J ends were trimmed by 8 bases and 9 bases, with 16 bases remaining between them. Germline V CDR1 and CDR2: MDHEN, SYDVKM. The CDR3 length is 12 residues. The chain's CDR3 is CASRTPLLAQYF. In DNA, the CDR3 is TGTGCCAGCCGGACCCCGCTGCTGGCCCAGTACTTC.

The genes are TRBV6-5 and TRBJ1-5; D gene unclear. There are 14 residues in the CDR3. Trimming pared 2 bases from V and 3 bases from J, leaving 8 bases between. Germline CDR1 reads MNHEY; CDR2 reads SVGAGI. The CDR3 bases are TGTGCCAGCAGTTACAACAGAGTCAATCAGCCCCAGCATTTT. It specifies CASSYNRVNQPQHF.